The next 3 T cell receptor beta chains were all read from a single sample in a study of blood T cell repertoires in COVID-19. Assay used: immunoSEQ multiplex PCR; TCRdb lists only in-frame clones, some missing. The sample lists 130,000 to 150,000 clones; over 75% were seen once. Sequencing used peripheral blood. Receptors were obtained from a man aged 55-75 years with active or convalescent COVID-19.

The genes are TRBV29-1 and TRBJ2-3, with D possibly matching TRBD1 (6 bases). The CDR3 sequence is 15 residues long. The V end lost 3 bases, the J end lost 1 base, and 14 bases lay between the germline ends. Looked up from germline, CDR1 is SQVTM and CDR2 is ANQGSEA. CDR3 nucleotides: TGCAGCGTTGACGCCGGACAGTCCCGCACAGATACGCAGTATTTT. Encoded protein: CSVDAGQSRTDTQYF.

In this sample, this clone turned up once. The CDR3 here is CATSDLRTDTNEQFF. DNA of the CDR3: TGTGCCACCAGTGATTTGAGGACGGACACCAATGAGCAGTTCTTC. The chain is built from TRBV24-1 and TRBJ2-1, with D perhaps TRBD1 (5 bases). The V end lost 0 bases, the J end lost 6 bases, and 11 bases lay between the germline ends. CDR3 length equals 15 residues. Germline lookup yields CDR1 KGHDR and CDR2 SFDVKD.

CDR3: CASSFGDSSYEQYF. The CDR3, as DNA: TGTGCCAGCAGCTTCGGGGACAGCTCCTACGAGCAGTACTTC. J is TRBJ2-7 and V is TRBV9; 7 nucleotides match TRBD1. CDR3 length: 14 residues. With V trimmed by 4 bases and J by 0 bases, 4 bases remained unmatched. Germline-derived CDR1 and CDR2 are SGDLS and YYNGEE.